The 12 T cell receptor beta chains below all came from one sample that was sequenced in a study of neoadjuvant anti-PD-1 for oral cavity cancer (dated by TCRdb to the early 2020s). The library relied on the immunoSEQ multiplex PCR assay. TCRdb took over this immuneACCESS table, retaining in-frame rearrangements with V and J assigned. Such tables are incomplete; in checked studies, under half of the missing clones stem from an unresolved V gene, and the remainder is unexplained. For this sample the table gives approximately 9,500 clones, of which less than 70% were detected only once. The biggest ten clones account for around 4.4% of the sample. Interpreted using the paper, the time point label stands for: after neoadjuvant nivolumab, at surgical resection. Specimen: PBMCs, collected after nivolumab (anti-PD-1) treatment. The source of these receptors is a person aged 40 to 85 with oral cavity squamous cell carcinoma.

Here the CDR3 DNA reads TGTGCCAGCAGTGCTAGCTGGGGGACCGGGGAGCTGTTTTTT. This sequence encodes CASSASWGTGELFF. This chain links TRBV6-6 with TRBJ2-2; D possibly matches TRBD1 or TRBD2 (5 bases each). Between the trimmed V and J ends, which lost 5 bases and 5 bases, there was a span of 12 bases. This CDR3 region has 14 residues. Germline CDR1 reads MNHNY; CDR2 reads SVGAGI (reference sequence).

The chain joins TRBV11-2 to TRBJ1-6, with 9 bases aligning to TRBD1. V lost 6 bases and J lost 8; bases outside the gene matches: 2. This CDR3 has 13 amino acids. From germline, CDR1 is SGHAT and CDR2 FQNNGV. This chain's CDR3 is CASRGQGYSPLHF. CDR3 sequence (DNA): TGTGCCAGCAGGGGACAGGGTTATTCACCCCTCCACTTT.

The chain uses TRBV6-5 and TRBJ1-4; D is perhaps TRBD1 (6 bases). Germline-derived CDR1 and CDR2 are MNHEY and SVGAGI. Trimming took 6 bases from V and 5 from J, leaving 13 bases between them. CDR3 size: 14 residues. The CDR3 loop reads CASRLTGANEKLFF. Written as DNA, the CDR3 is TGTGCCAGCAGGCTGACAGGTGCGAATGAAAAACTGTTTTTT.

The chain has TRBV6-1 and TRBJ2-2; D is possibly TRBD1 (6 bases). Per germline, CDR1 MNHNS and CDR2 SASEGT. The CDR3 totals 15 residues. V dropped 6 bases and J dropped 0 bases, with 11 bases sitting between them. This CDR3 is CASSTGQTNTGELFF. For the CDR3, the DNA is TGTGCCAGCAGCACCGGACAGACGAACACCGGGGAGCTGTTTTTT.

This clone has more than one count but fewer than ten. The chain has TRBV4-2 and TRBJ1-2; a possible D gene is TRBD1 (6 bases). There are 14 residues in the CDR3. Germline V lookup: CDR1 LGHNA, CDR2 YNFKEQ. Trimming shortened V by 4 bases and J by 7 bases, and 16 bases separated the two germline ends. CDR3 sequence reads: CASSPEGGTGGYTF. DNA for the CDR3: TGTGCCAGCAGCCCCGAGGGGGGAACGGGTGGCTACACCTTC.

This chain joins TRBV7-8 and TRBJ2-5; TRBD1 matches at 8 bases. Germline CDR1 SGHVS, CDR2 FQNEAQ. V was clipped by 2 bases and J by 0 bases; unmatched bases: 8. The CDR3 has 17 amino acids. The CDR3 loop is CASSLRTGTKYQETQYF. In DNA form, the CDR3 reads TGTGCCAGCAGCTTACGGACAGGGACAAAGTACCAAGAGACCCAGTACTTC.

This clone was observed a handful of times. The chain carries TRBV11-2 and TRBJ2-1; possibly TRBD1 for D (5 bases). The CDR3 length is 13 residues. Germline values: CDR1 SGHAT, CDR2 FQNNGV. With 1 base removed from V and 6 bases from J, the gap between germline ends came to 7 bases. CDR3 bases: TGTGCCAGCAGCTTAGGTAGGGGCAATGAGCAGTTCTTC. Translation gives CASSLGRGNEQFF.

The V gene is TRBV5-1, the J gene TRBJ2-2; D is tentatively TRBD1 or TRBD2 (7 bases each). CDR1 and CDR2 from the germline V gene are SGHRS and YFSETQ. This CDR3 region has 20 residues. Trimming shortened V by 4 bases and J by 0 bases, and 25 bases separated the two germline ends. CDR3 protein: CASSPRQGAAAGANTGELFF. CDR3 nucleotides: TGCGCCAGCAGCCCGCGACAGGGAGCCGCGGCGGGGGCGAACACCGGGGAGCTGTTTTTT.

The V call is TRBV10-3, the J call TRBJ1-4, with 10 bases lining up with TRBD1. Germline V gene data show CDR1 as ENHRY and CDR2 as SYGVKD. This CDR3 has 15 amino acids. Trimming took 2 bases from V and 8 from J; bases not matched to a gene: 5. The CDR3 DNA reads as TGTGCCATCAGTGAGACCTCGGACAGGGGGGAAAAACTGTTTTTT. This sequence encodes CAISETSDRGEKLFF.

The chain links TRBV6-1 to TRBJ1-3; D is undetermined. V was trimmed by 7 bases and J by 14 bases, leaving 15 bases between them. CDR3 length equals 11 residues. Germline V gene lookup returns CDR1 MNHNS and CDR2 SASEGT. DNA of the CDR3: TGTGCCAGCACTAACACGGACGTCCTATATTTT. It codes for CASTNTDVLYF.

This chain uses TRBV5-4 with TRBJ1-2; no clear D. Germline lookup yields CDR1 SGHNT and CDR2 YYREEE (reference sequence). Trimming cost V 4 bases and J 7 bases, with 17 bases left between them. This CDR3 has 14 amino acids. CDR3 in DNA: TGTGCCAGCAGCACGCCGAGAGCGGGAAGTGGCTACACCTTC. This encodes CASSTPRAGSGYTF.

V and J are TRBV5-1 and TRBJ2-3; the D gene is possibly TRBD2 (6 bases). Germline V CDR1 and CDR2: SGHRS, YFSETQ. Trimming took 4 bases from V and 0 from J, leaving 9 bases between them. The CDR3 consists of 14 residues. Here the CDR3 reads CASSPGDSTDTQYF. The CDR3 nucleotides are TGCGCCAGCAGCCCGGGGGACAGCACAGATACGCAGTATTTT.